The clone carrying this T cell receptor beta chain was detected only once. The CDR3 has 15 amino acids. Trimming removed 5 bases from V and 4 bases from J, with 17 bases in between. CDR1 is SEHNR and CDR2 is FQNEAQ in the germline V gene (reference sequence). These data belong to a study of blood T cell repertoires in COVID-19. Study as a whole: There were acute and convalescent COVID-19 samples, and they came from the United States, Italy and Spain.

Original handling: Estimation of nucleated cell counts relied on the amplification of reference gene primers. Here immunoSEQ multiplex PCR was the method, and the copy in TCRdb shows in-frame clones only, minus some. From that table come the V and J calls and clone size; the DNA was used to work out D and trimming. The profile shows about 160,000 clones, around 92% of them singletons. The sequenced sample was peripheral blood. The rearrangement joins TRBV7-9 to TRBJ1-1; D call uncertain. The source of this sequence is a man aged 55-75 years with acute or convalescent COVID-19. Here the CDR3 reads CASSPPGDRGTEAFF. The CDR3 coding sequence is TGTGCCAGCAGCCCCCCCGGGGATCGTGGCACTGAAGCTTTCTTT.